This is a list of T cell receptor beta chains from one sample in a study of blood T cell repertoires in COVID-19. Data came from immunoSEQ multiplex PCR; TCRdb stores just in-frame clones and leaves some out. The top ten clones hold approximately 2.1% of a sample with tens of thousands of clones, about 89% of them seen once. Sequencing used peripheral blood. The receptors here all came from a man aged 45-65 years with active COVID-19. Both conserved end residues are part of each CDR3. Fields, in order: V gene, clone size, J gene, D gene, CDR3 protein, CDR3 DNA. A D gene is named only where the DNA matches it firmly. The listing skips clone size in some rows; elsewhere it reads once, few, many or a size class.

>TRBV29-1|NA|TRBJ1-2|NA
CSARSVYGYTF
TGCAGCGCCAGGTCCGTTTATGGCTACACCTTC
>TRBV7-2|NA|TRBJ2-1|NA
CASSPTSYNEQFF
TGTGCCAGCAGCCCCACTTCCTACAATGAGCAGTTCTTC
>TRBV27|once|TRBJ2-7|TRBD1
CASSSTTGFYEQYF
TGTGCCAGCAGTTCCACGACAGGGTTCTACGAGCAGTACTTC
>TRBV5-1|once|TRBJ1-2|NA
CASSPWGTSGGYTF
TGCGCCAGCAGCCCCTGGGGGACTTCGGGAGGCTACACCTTC
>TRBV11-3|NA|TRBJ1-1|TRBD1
CASSLRQGNEAFF
TGTGCCAGCAGCCTCCGACAGGGGAATGAAGCTTTCTTT
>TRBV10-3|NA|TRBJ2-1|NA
CAIRPGRGADEQFF
TGTGCCATCAGGCCAGGGCGCGGGGCGGATGAGCAGTTCTTC
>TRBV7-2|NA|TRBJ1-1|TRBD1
CASSFWTGGNTEAFF
TGTGCCAGCAGCTTTTGGACAGGGGGCAACACTGAAGCTTTCTTT
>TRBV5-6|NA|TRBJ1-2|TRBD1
CASSLADRGYGYTF
TGTGCCAGCAGCTTGGCGGACAGGGGATATGGCTACACCTTC
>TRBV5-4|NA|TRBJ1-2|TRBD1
CASSQGQIYGYTF
TGTGCCAGCAGCCAGGGACAGATCTATGGCTACACCTTC
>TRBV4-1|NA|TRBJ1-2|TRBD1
CASSQAHRGNYGYTF
TGCGCCAGCAGCCAGGCCCACAGGGGGAACTATGGCTACACCTTC
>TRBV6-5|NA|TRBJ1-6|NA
CASSYSLGRIYSPLHF
TGTGCCAGCAGTTACTCGCTAGGGAGGATTTATTCACCCCTCCACTTT
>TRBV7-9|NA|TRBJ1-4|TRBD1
CASSFGQGRGEKLFF
TGTGCCAGCAGCTTCGGACAGGGAAGGGGTGAAAAACTGTTTTTT
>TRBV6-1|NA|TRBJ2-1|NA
CASSDYRASSYNEQFF
TGTGCCAGCAGTGATTACAGGGCCAGCTCCTACAATGAGCAGTTCTTC
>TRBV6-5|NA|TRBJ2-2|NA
CASSYWSGGELFF
TGTGCCAGCAGTTATTGGTCCGGGGGGGAGCTGTTTTTT
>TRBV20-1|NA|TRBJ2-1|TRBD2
CSASKGEAGGVNEQFF
TGCAGTGCTAGTAAAGGGGAAGCGGGAGGAGTGAATGAGCAGTTCTTC
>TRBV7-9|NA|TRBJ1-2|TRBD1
CASSLVGQGPPPRDGYTF
TGTGCCAGCAGCTTAGTGGGACAGGGACCACCCCCGCGAGATGGCTACACCTTC
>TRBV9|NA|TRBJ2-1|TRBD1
CASSVDRQGALEQFF
TGTGCCAGCAGCGTAGATCGGCAGGGGGCCCTCGAGCAGTTCTTC
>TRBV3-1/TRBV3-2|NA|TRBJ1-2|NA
CASSALDSYGYTF
TGTGCCAGCAGCGCCCTGGACAGCTATGGCTACACCTTC
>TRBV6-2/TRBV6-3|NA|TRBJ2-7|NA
CASSFRRVDKNEQYF
TGTGCCAGCAGTTTCCGTCGCGTGGACAAGAACGAGCAGTACTTC
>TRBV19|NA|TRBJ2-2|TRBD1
CASRRPQGASNTGELFF
TGTGCCAGCCGAAGGCCCCAGGGGGCTTCGAACACCGGGGAGCTGTTTTTT
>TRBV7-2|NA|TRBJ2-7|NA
CASSLAAVSYEQYF
TGTGCCAGCAGCTTAGCCGCGGTTTCCTACGAGCAGTACTTC
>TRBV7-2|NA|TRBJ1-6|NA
CASSKERGSPLHF
TGTGCCAGCAGCAAAGAGCGGGGTTCACCCCTCCACTTT
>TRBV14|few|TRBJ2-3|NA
CASSQVSRDTQYF
TGTGCCAGCAGCCAAGTTTCCAGGGATACGCAGTATTTT
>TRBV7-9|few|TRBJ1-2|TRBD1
CASSSNQGGLIQYGYTF
TGTGCCAGCAGCTCCAACCAAGGGGGCCTGATTCAATATGGCTACACCTTC
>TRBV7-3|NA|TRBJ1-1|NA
CASSQGRRTEAFF
TGTGCCAGCAGCCAAGGGAGGAGGACTGAAGCTTTCTTT
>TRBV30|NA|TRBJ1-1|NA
CAWSVLGGVQAFF
TGTGCCTGGAGTGTACTCGGAGGGGTCCAAGCTTTCTTT
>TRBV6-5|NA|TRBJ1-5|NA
CASRPRGGGNQPQHF
TGTGCCAGCAGGCCACGGGGAGGTGGCAATCAGCCCCAGCATTTT
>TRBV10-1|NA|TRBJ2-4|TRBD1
CASSYRGSNIQYF
TGCGCCAGCAGCTACAGGGGGAGTAACATTCAGTACTTC
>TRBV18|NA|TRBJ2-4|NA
CASSPPSGPGGNIQYF
TGTGCCAGCTCACCACCGTCCGGGCCTGGAGGGAACATTCAGTACTTC
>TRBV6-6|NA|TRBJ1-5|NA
CASSGRQRGGNQPQHF
TGTGCCAGCAGTGGCCGCCAAAGGGGGGGAAATCAGCCCCAGCATTTT
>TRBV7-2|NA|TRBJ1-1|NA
CASSNRNTEAFF
TGTGCCAGCAGCAACAGGAACACTGAAGCTTTCTTT
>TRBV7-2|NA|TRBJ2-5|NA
CASSYNPGVGETQYF
TGTGCCAGCAGCTATAACCCAGGGGTCGGGGAGACCCAGTACTTC
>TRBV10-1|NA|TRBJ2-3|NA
CASSSGGTDTQYF
TGCGCCAGCAGTTCCGGGGGTACAGATACGCAGTATTTT
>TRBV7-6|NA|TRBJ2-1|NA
CASSLAGTPVGEQFF
TGTGCCAGCAGCTTAGCAGGGACTCCGGTGGGTGAGCAGTTCTTC
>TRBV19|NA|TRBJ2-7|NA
CASSIGGQIYEQYF
TGTGCCAGTAGTATAGGAGGACAGATTTACGAGCAGTACTTC
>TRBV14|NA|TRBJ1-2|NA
CASSQVPGELYGYTF
TGTGCCAGCAGCCAAGTTCCAGGGGAACTGTATGGCTACACCTTC
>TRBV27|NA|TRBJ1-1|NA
CASSSARADLNTEAFF
TGTGCCAGCAGTTCTGCCAGGGCTGATTTGAACACTGAAGCTTTCTTT
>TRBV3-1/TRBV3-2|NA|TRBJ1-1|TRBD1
CASSQAGTGNEAFF
TGTGCCAGCAGCCAAGCGGGGACAGGCAATGAAGCTTTCTTT
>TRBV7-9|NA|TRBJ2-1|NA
CASSSSLGGRSSVEQFF
TGTGCCAGCAGCTCGTCCCTCGGCGGGCGGTCCTCTGTAGAGCAGTTCTTC
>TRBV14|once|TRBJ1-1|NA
CASSRTGSLINTEAFF
TGTGCCAGCAGCCGAACAGGGTCCTTGATTAACACTGAAGCTTTCTTT
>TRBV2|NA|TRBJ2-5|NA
CASSEVAVLQETQYF
TGTGCCAGCAGTGAGGTAGCGGTCTTGCAAGAGACCCAGTACTTC
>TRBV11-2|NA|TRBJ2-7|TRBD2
CASSLGGGLYEQYF
TGTGCCAGCAGCTTAGGGGGAGGGCTCTACGAGCAGTACTTC
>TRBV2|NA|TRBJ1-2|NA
CASRRDTAYGYTF
TGTGCCAGCAGACGTGACACAGCCTATGGCTACACCTTC
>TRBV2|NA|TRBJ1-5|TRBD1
CASSSQGANQPQHF
TGTGCCAGCAGTTCACAGGGGGCCAACCAGCCCCAGCATTTT
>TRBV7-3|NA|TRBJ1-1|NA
CASSPGVTNTEAFF
TGTGCCAGCAGCCCAGGGGTCACCAACACTGAAGCTTTCTTT
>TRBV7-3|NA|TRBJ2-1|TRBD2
CASSLEASGPLGWNEQFF
TGTGCCAGCAGCTTAGAGGCTAGCGGACCCCTCGGGTGGAATGAGCAGTTCTTC
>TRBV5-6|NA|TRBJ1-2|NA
CASSLYGTQGYSYTF
TGTGCCAGCAGCTTGTATGGCACCCAGGGGTATAGCTACACCTTC
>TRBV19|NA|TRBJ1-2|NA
CASSIDTRTNYGYTF
TGTGCCAGTAGTATAGATACCCGGACAAATTATGGCTACACCTTC
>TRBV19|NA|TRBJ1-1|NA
CASSISGRVTEAFF
TGTGCCAGTAGTATATCCGGCAGGGTCACTGAAGCTTTCTTT